This TCR beta chain is from a study of beta chain features in type 1 diabetes. Study-level information: Examination covered around 100 million sorted cells spanning all samples.

Study outcomes and limitations: All four CD4+ subsets of Type 1 diabetes patients contained TCRB CDR3s that were moderately but significantly shorter. Patients and controls would be equally affected if PCR favored shorter templates.

All of the isolated RNA was reverse transcribed, so expressed TCRB transcripts were sequenced. Sequencing of naive, central memory and regulatory T cell samples gave an average of approximately 3.5 million reads. Sequencing was performed with immunoSEQ multiplex PCR; in TCRdb, only in-frame clones are kept and a portion is missing. The sample lists fewer than 200,000 clones; about a tenth were seen once. The germline CDR1 and CDR2 sequences are MDHEN and SYDVKM. The V gene lost 8 bases and the J gene lost 4 bases, with 15 bases spanning the gap. The CDR3 length is 14 residues. In the case of this clone: Antigen unknown.

Sequenced input: central memory CD4+ T cells from blood. V is TRBV28 and J is TRBJ2-4; TRBD2 is a possible D gene (6 bases). This TCR derives from a man aged 25-45 years with type 1 diabetes. CDR3 loop: CASGGGGAKNIQYF. CDR3 nucleotide sequence: TGTGCCAGCGGGGGAGGAGGGGCTAAAAACATTCAGTACTTC. Supplemented by reference TRBV28 and TRBJ2-4, the full variable domain reads DVKVTQSSRYLVKRTGEKVFLECVQDMDHENMFWYRQDPGLGLRLIYFSYDVKMKEKGDIPEGYSVSREKKERFSLILESASTNQTSMYLCASGGGGAKNIQYFGAGTRLSVL.